The present T cell receptor (beta chain) was sequenced within a study of blood T cells in healthy people across ages. General study results and limits: Per million T cells, the diversity of TCR beta decreased roughly linearly as age advanced. Long-lived donors had more naive CD4+ cells and higher diversity than aged donors.

The V end was cut by 3 bases, the J end by 3 bases, with 10 bases between. Looked up from germline, CDR1 is SGDLS and CDR2 is YYNGEE. The CDR3 is 14 amino acids. The extraction recovered at least 5.5 micrograms of total RNA per sample. This clonotype was seen only once. Its antigen is still unknown. Through a sample-barcoded 5' primer and a J-beta primer mix, a second PCR was run for 7 to 11 cycles. TCRdb used MiXCR to reprocess the 5' RACE reads, holding one entry per CDR3 protein. The table includes about 930,000 distinct CDR3 sequences, roughly 28% detected once. A further study also used this sample, focusing on T cells of mothers and their children.

This clonotype was sampled from a woman between 40 and 50 years old in good health. The chain employs TRBV9 and TRBJ1-5, with a tentative D call TRBD1 (5 bases). The sequenced material came from blood. CDR3 nucleotide sequence: TGTGCCAGCAGCGGGGGACGCGTCAATCAGCCCCAGCATTTT. This codes for CASSGGRVNQPQHF.